A single sample gave rise to the 2 T cell receptor beta chains below, sequenced in a study of T cell responses to AZD1222 COVID-19 vaccine. Repertoires were generated with immunoSEQ multiplex PCR, while TCRdb's copy carries only in-frame clones and drops some. The sample shows 110,000 or so clones, about 91% of them seen only once. This specimen consisted of peripheral blood, obtained 28 days after the second AZD1222 dose. The receptors derive from an adult who received the AZD1222 COVID-19 vaccine.

This chain joins TRBV3-1 (or the pseudogene TRBV3-2) and TRBJ2-2, with D hard to call. V was pared by 0 bases and J by 4 bases, with 9 bases between. The CDR3 contains 15 residues. The germline CDR1 and CDR2 sequences are LGHDT and YNNKEL (reference sequence). The CDR3 here is CASSQDRLGTGELFF. The CDR3, as DNA: TGTGCCAGCAGCCAAGATAGACTCGGCACCGGGGAGCTGTTTTTT.

The chain carries TRBV5-1 and TRBJ2-1; 10 nucleotides align to TRBD2. The CDR3 covers 15 residues. From germline, CDR1 is SGHRS and CDR2 YFSETQ. V shed 7 bases, J shed 2 bases, and the junction held 6 bases outside the gene matches. CDR3 sequence reads: CASHEAGGPYNEQFF. CDR3 coding DNA: TGCGCCAGCCACGAAGCGGGGGGGCCCTACAATGAGCAGTTCTTC. Supplemented by reference TRBV5-1 and TRBJ2-1, the full variable domain reads KAGVTQTPRYLIKTRGQQVTLSCSPISGHRSVSWYQQTPGQGLQFLFEYFSETQRNKGNFPGRFSGRQFSNSRSEMNVSTLELGDSALYLCASHEAGGPYNEQFFGPGTRLTVL.